This is a list of T cell receptor beta chains from one sample in a study of cytomegalovirus exposure and HLA in healthy donors. Data came from immunoSEQ multiplex PCR; TCRdb stores just in-frame clones and leaves some out. Among about 140,000 clones listed, roughly 10% were seen once. Sequenced material: PBMCs. These receptors originate from a male donor in good health and CMV-seronegative. CDR3s leave out the opening cysteine and the closing phenylalanine or tryptophan. The order of the fields is J gene, D gene, V gene, CDR3 protein. D genes are given only for firm matches.

>TRBJ1-4|-|TRBV7-2
ATRRDNYEKLF
>TRBJ2-5|TRBD2|TRBV7-9
ASSLATSVGTQY
>TRBJ1-6|TRBD1|TRBV7-2
ASSFRDRASPLH
>TRBJ1-1|TRBD1|TRBV7-6
ASSPIRTGGRGTEAF
>TRBJ2-1|TRBD2|TRBV4-2
ASSPGLAGGGSYNEQF
>TRBJ2-5|-|TRBV7-2
ASSLPDTGTQY
>TRBJ1-3|-|TRBV6-5
ATHRSSGNTIY
>TRBJ1-3|-|TRBV4-3
ASSQDLSGRINTIY
>TRBJ1-1|TRBD1|TRBV7-6
ASSLWTGMGLSEAF
>TRBJ1-2|TRBD1|TRBV5-1
ASSPPTGADFYT
>TRBJ1-2|-|TRBV6-1
ASSEVGGGAGYT
>TRBJ1-5|-|TRBV19
ASSPPQVYSNQPQH
>TRBJ1-1|-|TRBV7-9
ASSREMYTEAF
>TRBJ2-5|-|TRBV5-4
ASSLAEQETQY
>TRBJ1-4|-|TRBV9
ASSVAGVDEKLF
>TRBJ1-3|-|TRBV19
ASSIDGEDTIY
>TRBJ1-3|-|TRBV10-3
AVAEARDSRSGNTIY
>TRBJ2-3|-|TRBV9
ASGRDTGFAAQY
>TRBJ1-1|-|TRBV9
ASSSGPSANTEAF
>TRBJ1-2|TRBD1|TRBV2
ASTGDRTNYGYT
>TRBJ2-5|-|TRBV6-7
ASSFATDSQETQY
>TRBJ2-7|TRBD1|TRBV7-8
ASITGTGVSWEQY
>TRBJ1-3|-|TRBV6-6
ASSYGGNSGNTIY
>TRBJ1-4|-|TRBV28
ASSLFQGPTNEKLF
>TRBJ2-3|-|TRBV19
ASSVRGDTQY
>TRBJ1-2|TRBD1|TRBV5-4
ASSQGQGANYGYT
>TRBJ1-4|TRBD1|TRBV18
ASSPPETGYEKLF
>TRBJ1-6|-|TRBV27
ASSIGRRSSSYNSPLH
>TRBJ1-1|TRBD1|TRBV6-8
RTGNTEAF
>TRBJ2-7|TRBD1|TRBV4-1
ASSPGQGISYEQY
>TRBJ2-5|TRBD1|TRBV12-5
AYRGLPQETQY
>TRBJ2-1|-|TRBV30
AWSPLGGLQF
>TRBJ2-1|TRBD2|TRBV7-2
ASSFGLAGGGEQF
>TRBJ1-1|-|TRBV16
ASSQYPGRPFMNTEAF
>-|TRBD1|TRBV6-5
ASSRTGGQSYEQY
>TRBJ1-1|-|TRBV6-5
ASSTPPQGRTEAF
>TRBJ2-7|TRBD1|TRBV4-2
ASSQGPGQGKYEQY
>TRBJ1-1|TRBD1|TRBV19
ASGTGMYTEAF
>TRBJ2-7|TRBD2|TRBV6-5
ASSRLRGGSYEQY
>TRBJ1-2|TRBD1|TRBV5-1
ASSFGTGLINYGYT
>TRBJ2-2|TRBD1|TRBV5-1
ASSFTGGGELF
>TRBJ2-1|-|TRBV27
ASSLRGYNEQF
>TRBJ1-1|-|TRBV28
ASSYRGRAF
>TRBJ2-5|-|TRBV5-1
ASSPQWSQETQY
>TRBJ2-7|-|TRBV19
ASSVTGYPSYEQY
>TRBJ2-3|TRBD2|TRBV27
ASSRGLNYGTSPFWADTQY
>TRBJ2-7|-|TRBV4-1
ASSQEDFSLTYEQY
>TRBJ1-1|-|TRBV7-2
ASSTSRLAEAF
>TRBJ2-7|-|TRBV10-1
ASSELDSYEQY